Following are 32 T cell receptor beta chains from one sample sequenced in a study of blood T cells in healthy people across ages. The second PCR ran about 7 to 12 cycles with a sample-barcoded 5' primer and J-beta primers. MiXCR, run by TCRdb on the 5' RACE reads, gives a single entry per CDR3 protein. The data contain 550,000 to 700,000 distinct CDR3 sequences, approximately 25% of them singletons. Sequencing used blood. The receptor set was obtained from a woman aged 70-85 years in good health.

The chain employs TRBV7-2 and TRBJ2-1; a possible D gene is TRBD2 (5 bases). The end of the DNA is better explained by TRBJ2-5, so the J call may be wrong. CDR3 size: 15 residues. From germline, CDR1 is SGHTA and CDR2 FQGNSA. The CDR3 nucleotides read TGTGCCAGCAGTCTCGGACTTTTTGCGGGAGAGACCCAGTACTTC. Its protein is CASSLGLFAGETQYF.

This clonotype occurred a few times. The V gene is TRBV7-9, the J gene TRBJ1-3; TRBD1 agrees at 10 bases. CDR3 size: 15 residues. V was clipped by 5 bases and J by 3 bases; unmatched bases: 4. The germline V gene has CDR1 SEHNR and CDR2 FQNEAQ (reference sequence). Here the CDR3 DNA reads TGTGCCAGCAGCCTGGGACAGGGGAATGGAAACACCATATATTTT. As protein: CASSLGQGNGNTIYF.

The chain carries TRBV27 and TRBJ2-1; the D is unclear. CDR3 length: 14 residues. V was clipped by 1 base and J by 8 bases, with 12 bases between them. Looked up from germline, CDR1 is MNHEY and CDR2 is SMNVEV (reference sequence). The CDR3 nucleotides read TGTGCCAGCAGTTTATTGGGTGCGCGTGATGAGCAGTTCTTC. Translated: CASSLLGARDEQFF.

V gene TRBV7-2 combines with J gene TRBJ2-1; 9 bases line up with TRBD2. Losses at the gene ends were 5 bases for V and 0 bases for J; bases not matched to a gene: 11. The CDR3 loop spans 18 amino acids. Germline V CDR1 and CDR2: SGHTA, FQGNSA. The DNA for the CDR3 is TGTGCCAGCAGCCCCCATAGTAGCGGGGGTAGCTCCTACAATGAGCAGTTCTTC. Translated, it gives CASSPHSSGGSSYNEQFF.

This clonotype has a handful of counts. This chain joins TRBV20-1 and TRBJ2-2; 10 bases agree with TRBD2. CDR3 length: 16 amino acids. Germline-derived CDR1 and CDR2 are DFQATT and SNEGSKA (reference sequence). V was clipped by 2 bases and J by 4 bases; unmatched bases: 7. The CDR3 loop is CSARTVAGGLTGELFF. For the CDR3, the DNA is TGCAGTGCTAGAACCGTAGCGGGGGGCCTCACCGGGGAGCTGTTTTTT.

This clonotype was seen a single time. In nucleotides, the CDR3 is TGTGCCAGCAGCGAGACTAGCGGGATGTACCAAGAGACCCAGTACTTC. This gives the protein CASSETSGMYQETQYF. The chain couples TRBV9 to TRBJ2-5; 11 positions agree with TRBD2. V was clipped by 3 bases and J by 0 bases; unmatched bases: 4. Germline CDR1 SGDLS, CDR2 YYNGEE. The CDR3 is 16 amino acids. Full variable domain (remainder filled in from reference TRBV9 and TRBJ2-5): DSGVTQTPKHLITATGQRVTLRCSPRSGDLSVYWYQQSLDQGLQFLIQYYNGEERAKGNILERFSAQQFPDLHSELNLSSLELGDSALYFCASSETSGMYQETQYFGPGTRLLVL.

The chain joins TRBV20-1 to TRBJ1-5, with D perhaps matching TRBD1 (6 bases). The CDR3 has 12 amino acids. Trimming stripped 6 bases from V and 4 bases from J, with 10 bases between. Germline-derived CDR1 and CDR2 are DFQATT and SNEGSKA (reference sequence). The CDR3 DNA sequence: TGCAGTGCATCCAGGGGAAATCAGCCCCAGCATTTT. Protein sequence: CSASRGNQPQHF.

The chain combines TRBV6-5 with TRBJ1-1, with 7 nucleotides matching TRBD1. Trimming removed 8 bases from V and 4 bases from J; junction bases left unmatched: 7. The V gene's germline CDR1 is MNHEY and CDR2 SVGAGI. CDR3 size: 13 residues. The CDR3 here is CASRHSGGTEAFF. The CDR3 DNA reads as TGTGCCAGCCGTCATTCAGGGGGCACTGAAGCTTTCTTT.

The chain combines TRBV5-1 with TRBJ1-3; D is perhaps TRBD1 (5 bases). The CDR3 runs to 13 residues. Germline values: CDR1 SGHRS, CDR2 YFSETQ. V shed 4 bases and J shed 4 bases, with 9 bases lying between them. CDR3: CASSLDTGNTIYF. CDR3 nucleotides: TGCGCCAGCAGCCTGGACACAGGAAACACCATATATTTT.

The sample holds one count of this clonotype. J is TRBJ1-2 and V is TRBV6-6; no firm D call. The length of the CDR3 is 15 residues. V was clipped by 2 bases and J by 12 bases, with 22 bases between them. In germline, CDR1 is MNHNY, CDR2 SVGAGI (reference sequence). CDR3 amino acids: CASSYAATDGGSDTF. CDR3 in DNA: TGTGCCAGCAGTTACGCTGCGACTGACGGTGGTTCGGACACCTTC.

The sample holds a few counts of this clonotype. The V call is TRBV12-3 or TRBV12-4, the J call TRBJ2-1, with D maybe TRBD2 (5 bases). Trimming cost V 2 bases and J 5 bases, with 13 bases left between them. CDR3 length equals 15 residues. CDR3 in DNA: TGTGCCAGCAGTTTAATTGCGGGTTACAACAATGAGCAGTTCTTC. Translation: CASSLIAGYNNEQFF.

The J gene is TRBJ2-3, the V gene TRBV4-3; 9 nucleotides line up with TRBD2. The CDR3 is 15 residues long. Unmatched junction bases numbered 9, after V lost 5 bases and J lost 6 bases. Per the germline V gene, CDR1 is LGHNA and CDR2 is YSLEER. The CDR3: CASSVRGLASDTQYF. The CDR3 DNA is TGCGCCAGCAGCGTCCGGGGACTAGCCTCCGATACGCAGTATTTT.

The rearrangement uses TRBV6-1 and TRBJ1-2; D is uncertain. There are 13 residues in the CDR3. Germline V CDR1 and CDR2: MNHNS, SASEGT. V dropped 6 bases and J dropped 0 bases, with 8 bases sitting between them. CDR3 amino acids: CASSDNTNYGYTF. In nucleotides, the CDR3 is TGTGCCAGCAGCGACAATACTAACTATGGCTACACCTTC.

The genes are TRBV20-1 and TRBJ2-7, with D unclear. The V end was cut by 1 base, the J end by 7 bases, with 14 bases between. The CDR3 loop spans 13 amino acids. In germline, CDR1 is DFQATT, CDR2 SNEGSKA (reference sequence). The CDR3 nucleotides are TGCAGTGCTAGAGGTTCACCTCTTTCGGAGCAGTACTTC. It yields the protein CSARGSPLSEQYF.

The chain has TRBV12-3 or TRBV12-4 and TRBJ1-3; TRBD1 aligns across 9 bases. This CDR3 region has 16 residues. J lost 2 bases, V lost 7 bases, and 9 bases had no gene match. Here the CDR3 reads CASTLTGGYTGNTIYF. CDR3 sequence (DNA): TGTGCCAGCACCTTGACAGGGGGGTACACTGGAAACACCATATATTTT.

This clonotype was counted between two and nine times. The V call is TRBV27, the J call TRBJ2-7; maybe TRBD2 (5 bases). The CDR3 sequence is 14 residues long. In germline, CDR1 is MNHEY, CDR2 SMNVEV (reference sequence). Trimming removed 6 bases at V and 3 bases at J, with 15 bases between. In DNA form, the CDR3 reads TGTGCCAGCAGCTCCTCTGGACGGGACTACGAGCAGTACTTC. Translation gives CASSSSGRDYEQYF.

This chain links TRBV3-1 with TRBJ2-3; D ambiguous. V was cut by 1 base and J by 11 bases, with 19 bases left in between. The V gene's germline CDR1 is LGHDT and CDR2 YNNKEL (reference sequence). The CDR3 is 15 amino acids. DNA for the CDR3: TGTGCCAGCAGCCAAGCCCCATGGGGTTTCCCCGAGCAGTATTTT. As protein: CASSQAPWGFPEQYF.

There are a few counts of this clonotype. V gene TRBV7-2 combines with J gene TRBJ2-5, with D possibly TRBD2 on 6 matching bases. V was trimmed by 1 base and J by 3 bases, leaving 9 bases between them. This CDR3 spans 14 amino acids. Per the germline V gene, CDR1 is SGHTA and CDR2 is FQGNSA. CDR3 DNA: TGTGCCAGCAGCTTAGAACGCGGGAAAGAGACCCAGTACTTC. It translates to CASSLERGKETQYF.

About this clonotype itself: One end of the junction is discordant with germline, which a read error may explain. CDR3 in amino acids: CAGSYDERGTYEQYF. CDR3 DNA: TGTGCCGGCAGTTACGATGAGCGGGGGACCTACGAGCAGTACTTC. V gene TRBV6-2 or TRBV6-3 combines with J gene TRBJ2-7; 8 bases are a match to TRBD2. CDR1 and CDR2 (germline): MNHEY, SVGEGT. The CDR3 extends over 15 amino acids.

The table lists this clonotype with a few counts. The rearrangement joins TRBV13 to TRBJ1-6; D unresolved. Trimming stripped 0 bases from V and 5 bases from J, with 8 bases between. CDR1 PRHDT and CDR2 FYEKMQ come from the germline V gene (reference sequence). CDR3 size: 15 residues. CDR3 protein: CASSLGLTNNSPLHF. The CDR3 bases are TGTGCCAGCAGCTTAGGCCTCACCAATAATTCACCCCTCCACTTT.

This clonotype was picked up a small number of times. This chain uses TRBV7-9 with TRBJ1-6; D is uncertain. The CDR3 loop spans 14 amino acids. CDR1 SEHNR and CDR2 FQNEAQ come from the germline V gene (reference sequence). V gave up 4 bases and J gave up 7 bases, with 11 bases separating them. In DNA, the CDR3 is TGTGCCAGCAGCTCATCCCAGGAGAATTCACCCCTCCACTTT. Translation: CASSSSQENSPLHF.

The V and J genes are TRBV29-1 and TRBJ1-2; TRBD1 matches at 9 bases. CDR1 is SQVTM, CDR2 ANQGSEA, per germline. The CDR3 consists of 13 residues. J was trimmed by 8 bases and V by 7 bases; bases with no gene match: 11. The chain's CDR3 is CSARDREQLGYTF. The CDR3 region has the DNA TGCAGCGCCCGGGACAGGGAGCAGTTAGGCTACACCTTC.

The chain's CDR3 is CASIKGGGTDTQYF. The CDR3 DNA reads TGTGCCAGCATCAAGGGGGGAGGCACAGATACGCAGTATTTT. This rearrangement joins TRBV12-3 or TRBV12-4 to TRBJ2-3; perhaps D is TRBD1 or TRBD2 (6 bases each). The length of the CDR3 is 14 residues. V was trimmed by 7 bases and J by 1 base, leaving 12 bases between them.

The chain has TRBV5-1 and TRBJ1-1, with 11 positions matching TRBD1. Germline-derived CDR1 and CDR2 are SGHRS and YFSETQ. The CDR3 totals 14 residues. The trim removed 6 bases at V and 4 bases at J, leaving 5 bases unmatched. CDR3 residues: CASILGTGGTEAFF. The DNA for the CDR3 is TGCGCCAGCATCCTAGGGACAGGGGGCACTGAAGCTTTCTTT.

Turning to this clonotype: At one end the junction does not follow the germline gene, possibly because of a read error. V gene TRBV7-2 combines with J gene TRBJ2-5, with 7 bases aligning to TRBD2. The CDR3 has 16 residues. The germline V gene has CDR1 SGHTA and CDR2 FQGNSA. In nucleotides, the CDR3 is TGTGCCAGCGGCTTAGGCCCGGGTAGCGGGCAAGAGACCCAGTACTTC. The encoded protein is CASGLGPGSGQETQYF.

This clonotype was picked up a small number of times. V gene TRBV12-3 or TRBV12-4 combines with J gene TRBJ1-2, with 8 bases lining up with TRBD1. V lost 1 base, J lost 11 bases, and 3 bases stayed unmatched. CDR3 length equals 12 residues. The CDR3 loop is CASSLDRGAYTF. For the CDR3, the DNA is TGTGCCAGCAGTTTAGACAGGGGGGCTTACACCTTC.

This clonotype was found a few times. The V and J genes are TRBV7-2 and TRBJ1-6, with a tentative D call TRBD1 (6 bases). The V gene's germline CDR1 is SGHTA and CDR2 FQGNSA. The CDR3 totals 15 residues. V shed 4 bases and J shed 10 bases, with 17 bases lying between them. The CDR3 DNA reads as TGTGCCAGCAGCTCTCGAAAACAGGGTTACTCACCCCTCCACTTT. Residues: CASSSRKQGYSPLHF.

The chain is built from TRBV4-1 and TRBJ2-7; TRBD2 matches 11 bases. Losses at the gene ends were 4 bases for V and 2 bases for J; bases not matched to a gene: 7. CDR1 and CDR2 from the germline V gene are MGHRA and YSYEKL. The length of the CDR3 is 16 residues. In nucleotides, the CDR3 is TGCGCCAGCAGCCCTCCTAGCGGGGGGTCTGCCTACGAGCAGTACTTC. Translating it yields CASSPPSGGSAYEQYF.

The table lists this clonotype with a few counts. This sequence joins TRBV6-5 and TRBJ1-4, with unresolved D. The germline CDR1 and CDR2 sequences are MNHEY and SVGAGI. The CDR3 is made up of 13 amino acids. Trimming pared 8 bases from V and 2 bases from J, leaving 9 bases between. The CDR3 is CASARVTNEKLFF. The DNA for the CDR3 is TGTGCCAGCGCAAGGGTCACTAATGAAAAACTGTTTTTT.

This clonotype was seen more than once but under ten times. DNA for the CDR3: TGTGCCAGCAGCGTCCTTAGCGGGGGGGCATCCGGGGAGCTGTTTTTT. Its translation: CASSVLSGGASGELFF. The rearrangement uses TRBV9 and TRBJ2-2; TRBD2 aligns across 11 bases. The germline CDR1 and CDR2 sequences are SGDLS and YYNGEE. The CDR3 has 16 residues. The ends lost 2 bases at V and 6 bases at J; junction bases unmatched: 6.

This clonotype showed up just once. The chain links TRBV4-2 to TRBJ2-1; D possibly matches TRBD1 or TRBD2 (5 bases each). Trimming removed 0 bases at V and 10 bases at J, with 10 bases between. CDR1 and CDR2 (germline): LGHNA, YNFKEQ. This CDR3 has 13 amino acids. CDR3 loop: CASSQETGREQFF. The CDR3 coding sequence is TGTGCCAGCAGCCAAGAAACGGGGCGGGAGCAGTTCTTC.

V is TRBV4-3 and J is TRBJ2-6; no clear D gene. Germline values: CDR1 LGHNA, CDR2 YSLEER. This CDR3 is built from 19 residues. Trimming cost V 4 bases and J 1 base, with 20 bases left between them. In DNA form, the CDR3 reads TGCGCCAGCAGCCCATTCAAAGGACCCCAGGTTTCTGGGGCCAACGTCCTGACTTTC. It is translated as CASSPFKGPQVSGANVLTF.